Detailed here is one T cell receptor beta chain. Its antigen is unknown. The CDR3 has 15 residues. The germline V gene has CDR1 MNHEY and CDR2 SMNVEV (reference sequence). V lost 1 base and J lost 0, with 8 bases in between. These data originate in a study of cytomegalovirus exposure and HLA in healthy donors. Findings and limits, study-wide: Some V segments, TRBV6-2 and TRBV6-3 among them, were indistinguishable and were therefore excluded. Within the data, a cluster of highly shared sequence variants was likely a sequencing artifact. A later analysis reportedly found that, within productive TCRs, an Asian-associated ancestry cluster had fewer N-insertions than the mean observed across the roughly 630 donors.

PCR primers comprised 60 Vbeta and 13 Jbeta primers. The assay was immunoSEQ multiplex PCR, and TCRdb's table has in-frame clones only and misses some. The table lists under 150,000 clones, around four fifths of them singletons. The chain joins TRBV27 to TRBJ2-3, with D perhaps matching TRBD1 (5 bases). This clonotype originated in a boy aged 5-17 years in good health and CMV-seronegative. The sequencing sample was made of PBMCs. CDR3: CASSLWGRSTDTQYF. The CDR3 nucleotides read TGTGCCAGCAGTTTATGGGGCAGGAGCACAGATACGCAGTATTTT.